These 6 T cell receptor beta chains share one sample of origin, sequenced in a study of response to subunit inactivated influenza vaccine. TCRdb reprocessed the RT-PCR reads via MiXCR and lists one record per CDR3 protein. The sample has about 620,000 distinct CDR3 sequences, 11% seen once. These data also formed part of another study, on T cells expressing NK-cell markers. This second study says: 5'RACE template switching with UMIs produced the TCR beta cDNA.

Sequences were derived from PBMCs from blood, sampled on the day of vaccination. These receptors were taken from a man between 50 and 59 years old who received an inactivated influenza vaccine.

This clonotype has at least ten counts. The rearrangement links TRBV12-3 or TRBV12-4 to TRBJ1-1; D may be TRBD1 (5 bases). Between the trimmed V and J ends, which lost 2 bases and 6 bases, there was a span of 13 bases. The CDR3 sequence is 14 residues long. The CDR3 DNA reads TGTGCCAGCAGTTTACAAGGGGCGGCCGCTGAAGCTTTCTTT. This translates into CASSLQGAAAEAFF.

This clonotype has only a few counts. CDR3 protein: CSAPTSGKKGQFF. CDR3 DNA sequence: TGCAGCGCCCCTACTAGCGGCAAAAAGGGGCAGTTCTTC. V gene TRBV29-1 combines with J gene TRBJ2-1; TRBD2 aligns across 8 bases. The CDR3 totals 13 residues. Germline V gene data show CDR1 as SQVTM and CDR2 as ANQGSEA. With V trimmed by 7 bases and J by 12 bases, 14 bases remained unmatched.

This clonotype has more than one count but fewer than ten. The chain employs TRBV9 and TRBJ2-7; possible D gene TRBD2, 5 bases. The V gene's germline CDR1 is SGDLS and CDR2 YYNGEE. V lost 0 bases and J lost 6, with 13 bases in between. The CDR3 sequence is 14 residues long. CDR3 in DNA: TGTGCCAGCAGCGTAGAACAAGGCGCGGGCGAGCAGTACTTC. Translated: CASSVEQGAGEQYF.

The CDR3 sequence is CASPPDRALKDTEAFF. The CDR3 DNA reads as TGTGCCAGCCCTCCGGACAGGGCCCTAAAGGACACTGAAGCTTTCTTT. The chain is built from TRBV7-9 and TRBJ1-1, with TRBD1 matching 8 bases. The CDR3 extends over 16 amino acids. Germline-derived CDR1 and CDR2 are SEHNR and FQNEAQ (reference sequence). V dropped 8 bases and J dropped 3; count of bases not matched to a gene: 14.

In this sample, this clonotype turned up a few times. The genes are TRBV27 and TRBJ2-7; 8 nucleotides align to TRBD1. After removal of 6 bases from V and 0 bases from J, the junction contained 7 bases not matched to a gene. The CDR3 covers 15 residues. In germline, CDR1 is MNHEY, CDR2 SMNVEV (reference sequence). The DNA of the CDR3 is TGTGCCAGCAGGCGGACAGGGACGATCTCCTACGAGCAGTACTTC. Translated, it gives CASRRTGTISYEQYF.

This rearrangement joins TRBV11-2 to TRBJ1-6; D is unclear. Germline V gene lookup returns CDR1 SGHAT and CDR2 FQNNGV. V dropped 0 bases and J dropped 14 bases, with 8 bases sitting between them. This CDR3 contains 12 residues. The CDR3 sequence is CASSLDRLTLHF. CDR3 DNA: TGTGCCAGCAGCTTAGACCGCTTGACCCTCCACTTT.